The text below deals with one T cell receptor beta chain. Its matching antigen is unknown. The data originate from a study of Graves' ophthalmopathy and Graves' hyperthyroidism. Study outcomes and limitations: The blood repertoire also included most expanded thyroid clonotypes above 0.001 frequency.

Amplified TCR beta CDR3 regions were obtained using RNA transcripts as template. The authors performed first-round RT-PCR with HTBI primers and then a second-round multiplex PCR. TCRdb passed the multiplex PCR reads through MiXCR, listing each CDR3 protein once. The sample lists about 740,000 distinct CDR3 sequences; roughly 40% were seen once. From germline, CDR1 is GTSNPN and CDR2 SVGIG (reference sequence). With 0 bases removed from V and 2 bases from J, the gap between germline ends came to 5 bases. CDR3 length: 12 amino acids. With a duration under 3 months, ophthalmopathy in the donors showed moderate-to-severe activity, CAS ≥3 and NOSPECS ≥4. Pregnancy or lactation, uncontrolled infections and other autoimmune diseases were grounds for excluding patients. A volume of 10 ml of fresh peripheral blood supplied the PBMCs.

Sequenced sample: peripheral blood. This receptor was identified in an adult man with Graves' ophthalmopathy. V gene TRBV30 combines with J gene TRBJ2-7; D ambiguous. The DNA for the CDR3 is TGTGCCTGGAGTGTTTTGGCCTACGAGCAGTACTTC. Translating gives CAWSVLAYEQYF.